The entry below gives a single T cell receptor (beta chain) sequence along with its context. This clonotype was recorded many times. Its antigen is unknown. One base away there is no much larger clone; base qualities are not given. The sample is drawn from a study of neurological immune-mediated disorders (dated by TCRdb to between 2019 and 2020). For the wider study: Among the approximately 35 multiple sclerosis patients, relapsing-remitting MS accounted for some 30 and secondary progressive MS accounted for 3. The study compared peripheral blood TCR-beta repertoires of HTLV-I-associated myelopathy (HAM/TSP) patients, multiple sclerosis patients and healthy controls using UMI-based sequencing. Alongside PBMC samples, the set of about 100 TCR-beta libraries contained longitudinal samples, technical triplicates, and paired CD4+ and CD8+ T-cell subsets that had been sorted. The cohort included about 70 subjects: some 14 with HAM/TSP, approximately 35 with multiple sclerosis, and around 20 healthy controls.

The paper's findings and limits, for the study overall: The MS cluster showed no association with clinical or MRI features, and the authors stated that larger cohorts are needed. Across subjects, expanded clones never shared an identical CDR3 amino acid sequence, which suggests that the TCR-beta repertoires in every group were private. In a phylogenetic analysis, the repertoires of 18 out of 34 MS patients fell into a single cluster of related CDR3 sequences, pointing to a possible signature at the repertoire level. The highest TCR clonal expansion was observed in HAM/TSP patients, whereas the lowest was observed in MS patients, even when compared with healthy controls.

Unsorted PBMC libraries were generated from 2 million PBMCs stored in RNAlater at -80 °C until RNA extraction. The multiple sclerosis patients were enrolled in a US clinical protocol that used magnetic resonance imaging to evaluate disease progression. Peripheral blood was subjected to Ficoll-Hypaque density gradient centrifugation to isolate PBMCs, which were then cryopreserved in liquid nitrogen. cDNA synthesis used template-switch 5'RACE with a primer carrying a 10-nucleotide random unique molecular identifier tagging each TCR transcript. Over 190 million TCR-beta sequences, covering 15-18 subjects, were produced in each sequencing run. The RNeasy kit was used for extraction of total RNA. TCR-beta VDJ regions were amplified with primers for the TCR constant region and the 5'RACE anchor, using the KAPA Real-time Library Amplification kit. Sample indexes and Illumina adaptors were added in a first PCR, after which library yield was increased in a second PCR. After Ampure bead purification, the roughly 650 bp TCR product was size-selected on a 2% E-gel SizeSelection system. Before pooling, library quality was assessed on a Bioanalyzer, concentration was determined with Qubit, and library quantification was performed with the Kapa Library Quantification kit. An Illumina HiSeq 2500 sequenced the libraries paired-end 2 x 150 bp. To increase sequence diversity, roughly 23-30% phiX was spiked into each library pool. As for how the authors treated the data: The UMI-based MiGEC pipeline processed quality-filtered reads and removed over 75% of raw TCR sequences during error correction. VDJ genes were aligned to IMGT germline references, and each clonotype was defined by a unique CDR3 amino acid sequence together with V-J genes. Clonal expansion, Shannon diversity and CDR3 relatedness (CalcPairwiseDistances, ClusterSamples) were evaluated with VDJtools, and phylogenetic trees were built with CLCbio workbench. Clones with at least 8 unique UMIs were defined as expanded, with this threshold being based on coefficient-of-variation modelling across technical triplicates. Using fastp at Q25 and MiXCR, TCRdb reprocessed the public reads and kept productive beta chains. For every CDR3 protein sequence, its rows merge into one entry that carries the most common genes and DNA. TCRdb, rather than the study authors, made the V and J calls. This sample comprises about 74,000 distinct CDR3 sequences, around 5.2% of them detected only once. Of the sample, 7.4% falls within the top ten clones.

The receptor comes from a man in his late teens or twenties with multiple sclerosis. What was sequenced was PBMCs.

The CDR3 protein: CASREAPGPMTGELFF. The sequence in DNA is TGTGCCAGCAGAGAGGCCCCGGGACCCATGACCGGGGAGCTGTTTTTT. Rearrangement joined TRBV7-2 to TRBJ2-2; the D gene may be TRBD1 or TRBD2, since each aligns over 5 bases. Trimming at the junction amounts to 6 bases on V and 5 bases on J, and the germline ends lie 19 bases apart. The germline V gene gives CDR1 as SGHTA and CDR2 as FQGNSA. The CDR3 runs 16 residues from the cysteine to the phenylalanine. Solely the CDR3 DNA is kept, with 48 bases framed from the first base.